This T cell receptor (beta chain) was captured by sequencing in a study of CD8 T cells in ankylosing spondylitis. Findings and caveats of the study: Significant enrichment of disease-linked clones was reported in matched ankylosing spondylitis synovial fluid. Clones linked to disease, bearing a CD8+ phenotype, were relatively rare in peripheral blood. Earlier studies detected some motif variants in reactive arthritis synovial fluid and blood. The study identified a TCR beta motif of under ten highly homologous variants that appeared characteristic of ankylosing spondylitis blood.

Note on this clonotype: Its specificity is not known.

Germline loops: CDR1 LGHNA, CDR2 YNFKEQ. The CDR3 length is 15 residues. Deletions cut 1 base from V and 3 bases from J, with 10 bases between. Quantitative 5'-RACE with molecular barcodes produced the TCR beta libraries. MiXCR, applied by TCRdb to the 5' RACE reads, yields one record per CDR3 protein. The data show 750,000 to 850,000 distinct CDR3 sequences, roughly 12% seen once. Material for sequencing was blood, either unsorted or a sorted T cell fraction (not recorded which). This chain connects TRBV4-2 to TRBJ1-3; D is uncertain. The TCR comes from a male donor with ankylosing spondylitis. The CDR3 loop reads CASSQGVGSGNTIYF. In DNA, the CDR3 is TGTGCCAGCAGCCAAGGGGTGGGCAGTGGAAACACCATATATTTT.